Below, 9 T cell receptor beta chains from the same sample are listed, as sequenced in a study of T cells of healthy individuals. Using its own MiXCR run on the 5' RACE reads, TCRdb lists one record per CDR3 protein. The sample has over 95,000 distinct CDR3 sequences; 17% are singletons. Receptors originate from a human donor in good health.

Here the CDR3 DNA reads TGTGCCAGCAGTAAGCCGCGGGAGGGCCGCTACGAGCAGTACTTC. Its protein is CASSKPREGRYEQYF. The V gene is TRBV6-5, the J gene TRBJ2-7; the match to TRBD2 covers 9 bases. Losses at the gene ends were 5 bases for V and 3 bases for J; bases not matched to a gene: 8. The CDR3 is made up of 15 amino acids. In germline, CDR1 is MNHEY, CDR2 SVGAGI.

The chain couples TRBV18 to TRBJ2-5; no definite D call. Deletions cut 3 bases from V and 5 bases from J, with 16 bases between. Germline V gene data show CDR1 as KGHSH and CDR2 as LQKENI. CDR3 size: 15 residues. The CDR3 is CASSPAQTRRETQYF. In nucleotides, the CDR3 is TGTGCCAGCTCACCGGCTCAGACCCGGCGGGAGACCCAGTACTTC.

The chain uses TRBV9 and TRBJ2-7; D not certain. Germline V gene data show CDR1 as SGDLS and CDR2 as YYNGEE. The CDR3 is made up of 14 amino acids. Trimming left V 4 bases short and J 0 bases short, with 11 bases between. CDR3 amino acids: CASSSQPSSYEQYF. For the CDR3, the DNA is TGTGCCAGCAGCTCCCAGCCGAGCTCCTACGAGCAGTACTTC.

The table lists this clonotype with a few counts. The chain carries TRBV5-1 and TRBJ2-5; maybe TRBD1 (6 bases). Germline V gives CDR1 SGHRS, CDR2 YFSETQ. CDR3 length: 14 amino acids. Trimming took off 3 bases at V and 4 bases at J, with 13 bases between the two ends. The CDR3 region has the DNA TGCGCCAGCAGCTCCAGGGGACCGAGAGAGACCCAGTACTTC. This encodes CASSSRGPRETQYF.

This clonotype was picked up a small number of times. CDR3 amino acids: CASSRTSVSYNEQFF. CDR3 DNA: TGTGCCAGTAGTAGGACTAGCGTCTCCTACAATGAGCAGTTCTTC. This chain joins TRBV19 and TRBJ2-1; the match to TRBD2 covers 9 bases. From germline, CDR1 is LNHDA and CDR2 SQIVND (reference sequence). Trimming cost V 4 bases and J 0 bases; bases outside gene matches: 1. The CDR3 covers 15 residues.

A few counts support this clonotype. This sequence joins TRBV2 and TRBJ2-2; D remains unclear. The V and J ends lost 7 bases and 4 bases respectively, with 13 bases between them. CDR1 is SNHLY and CDR2 is FYNNEI in the germline V gene. This CDR3 is built from 14 residues. The CDR3 DNA follows: TGTGCCAGCACGCAAGGCAGGAGCACCGGGGAGCTGTTTTTT. It encodes CASTQGRSTGELFF.

The genes are TRBV5-1 and TRBJ2-5; tentative D call: TRBD1 (5 bases). This CDR3 is built from 15 residues. Germline CDR1 is SGHRS and CDR2 is YFSETQ. Trimming removed 4 bases at V and 1 base at J, with 14 bases between. CDR3 residues: CASSRLGQGQETQYF. DNA for the CDR3: TGCGCCAGCAGCCGGCTGGGGCAGGGCCAAGAGACCCAGTACTTC.

This chain links TRBV12-5 with TRBJ2-5; 13 positions agree with TRBD2. The V gene end was trimmed by 6 bases and the J gene end by 2 bases; junction bases not matched to a gene: 9. This CDR3 has 17 residues. Looked up from germline, CDR1 is LGHNT and CDR2 is FRNRAP. The CDR3 here is CASGIQTTSGGQETQYF. The CDR3 DNA is TGTGCTAGTGGAATCCAGACGACTAGCGGGGGGCAAGAGACCCAGTACTTC.

The chain is built from TRBV25-1 and TRBJ2-2, with D perhaps TRBD2 (5 bases). Germline V gene data show CDR1 as MGHDK and CDR2 as SYGVNS. The CDR3 is 13 residues long. V was trimmed by 5 bases and J by 5 bases, leaving 9 bases between them. The CDR3 region has the DNA TGTGCCAGCAGTCGGGATCCGACCGGGGAGCTGTTTTTT. It is translated as CASSRDPTGELFF.